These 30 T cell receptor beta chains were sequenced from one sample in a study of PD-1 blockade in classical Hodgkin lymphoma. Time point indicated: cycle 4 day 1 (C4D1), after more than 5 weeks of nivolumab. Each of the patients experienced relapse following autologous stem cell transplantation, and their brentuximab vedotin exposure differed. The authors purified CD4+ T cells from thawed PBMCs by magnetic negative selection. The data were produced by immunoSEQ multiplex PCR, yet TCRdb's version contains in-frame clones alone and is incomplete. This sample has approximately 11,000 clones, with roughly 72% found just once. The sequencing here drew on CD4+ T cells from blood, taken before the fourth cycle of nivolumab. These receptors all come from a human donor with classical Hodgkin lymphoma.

CDR3 nucleotides: TGTGCCAGCAGTGATCCCTTTGATACGCAGTATTTT. It translates to CASSDPFDTQYF. The J gene is TRBJ2-3, the V gene TRBV6-1; D not resolved. This CDR3 spans 12 amino acids. V dropped 3 bases and J dropped 6 bases, with 7 bases sitting between them. The V gene's germline CDR1 is MNHNS and CDR2 SASEGT.

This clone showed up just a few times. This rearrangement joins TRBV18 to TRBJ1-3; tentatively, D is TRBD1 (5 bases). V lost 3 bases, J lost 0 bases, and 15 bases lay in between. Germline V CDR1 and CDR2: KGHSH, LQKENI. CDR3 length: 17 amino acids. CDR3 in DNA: TGTGCCAGCTCACCGGTCGGGGCTACCAGCTCTGGAAACACCATATATTTT. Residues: CASSPVGATSSGNTIYF.

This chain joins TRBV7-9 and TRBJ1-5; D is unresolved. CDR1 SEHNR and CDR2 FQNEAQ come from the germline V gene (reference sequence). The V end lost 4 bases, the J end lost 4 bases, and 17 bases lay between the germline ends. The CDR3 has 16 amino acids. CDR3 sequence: CASSSVGGPANQPQHF. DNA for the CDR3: TGTGCCAGCAGCTCCGTTGGAGGGCCGGCTAATCAGCCCCAGCATTTT.

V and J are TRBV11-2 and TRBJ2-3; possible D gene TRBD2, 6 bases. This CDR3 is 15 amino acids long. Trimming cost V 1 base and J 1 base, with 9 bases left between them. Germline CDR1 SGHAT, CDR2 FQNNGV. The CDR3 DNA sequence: TGTGCCAGCAGCTTAGGGGGACTCCGCACAGATACGCAGTATTTT. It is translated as CASSLGGLRTDTQYF.

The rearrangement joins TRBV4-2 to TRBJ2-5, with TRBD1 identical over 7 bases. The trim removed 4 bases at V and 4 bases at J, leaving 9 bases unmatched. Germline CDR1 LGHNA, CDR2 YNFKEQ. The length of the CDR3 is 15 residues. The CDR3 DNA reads TGTGCCAGCAGCCCGGGACAGTCCGGTGGAGAGACCCAGTACTTC. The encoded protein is CASSPGQSGGETQYF.

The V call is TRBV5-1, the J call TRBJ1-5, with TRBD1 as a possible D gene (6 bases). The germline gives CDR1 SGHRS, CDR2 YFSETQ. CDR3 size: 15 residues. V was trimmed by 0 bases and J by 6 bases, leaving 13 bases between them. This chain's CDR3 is CASSLDTGNAQPQHF. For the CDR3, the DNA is TGCGCCAGCAGCTTGGATACAGGGAATGCTCAGCCCCAGCATTTT.

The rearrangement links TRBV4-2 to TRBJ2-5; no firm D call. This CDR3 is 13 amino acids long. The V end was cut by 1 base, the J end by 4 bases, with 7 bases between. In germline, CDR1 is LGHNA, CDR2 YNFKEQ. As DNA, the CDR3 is TGTGCCAGCAGCCAAGGCCCGGGAGAGACCCAGTACTTC. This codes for CASSQGPGETQYF.

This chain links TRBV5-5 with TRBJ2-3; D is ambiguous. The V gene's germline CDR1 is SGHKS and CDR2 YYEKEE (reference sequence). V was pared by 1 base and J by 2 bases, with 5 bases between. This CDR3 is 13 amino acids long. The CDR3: CASSLRSTDTQYF. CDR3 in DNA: TGTGCCAGCAGCTTGAGGTCCACAGATACGCAGTATTTT.

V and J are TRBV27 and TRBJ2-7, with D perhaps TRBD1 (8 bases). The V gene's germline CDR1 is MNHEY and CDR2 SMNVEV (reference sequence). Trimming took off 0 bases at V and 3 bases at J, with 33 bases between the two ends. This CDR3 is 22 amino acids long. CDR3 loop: CASSLSHPRTGIGGLYRYEQYF. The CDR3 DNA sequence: TGTGCCAGCAGTTTATCGCACCCACGGACAGGGATCGGGGGGTTATACCGCTACGAGCAGTACTTC.

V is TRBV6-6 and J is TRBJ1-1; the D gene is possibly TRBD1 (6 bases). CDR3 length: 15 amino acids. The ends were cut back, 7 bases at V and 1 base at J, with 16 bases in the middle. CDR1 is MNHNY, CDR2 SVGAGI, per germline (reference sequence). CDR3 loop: CASTASQGWNTEAFF. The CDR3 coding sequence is TGTGCCAGCACGGCGTCGCAGGGGTGGAACACTGAAGCTTTCTTT.

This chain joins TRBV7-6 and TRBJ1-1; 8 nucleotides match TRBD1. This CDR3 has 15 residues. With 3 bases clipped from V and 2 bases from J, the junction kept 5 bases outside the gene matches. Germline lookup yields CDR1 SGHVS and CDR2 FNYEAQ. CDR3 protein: CASSFQDRGNTEAFF. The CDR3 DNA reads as TGTGCCAGCAGCTTCCAAGACAGGGGAAACACTGAAGCTTTCTTT. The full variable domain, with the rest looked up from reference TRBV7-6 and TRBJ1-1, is GAGVSQSPRYKVTKRGQDVALRCDPISGHVSLYWYRQALGQGPEFLTYFNYEAQQDKSGLPNDRFSAERPEGSISTLTIQRTEQRDSAMYRCASSFQDRGNTEAFFGQGTRLTVV.

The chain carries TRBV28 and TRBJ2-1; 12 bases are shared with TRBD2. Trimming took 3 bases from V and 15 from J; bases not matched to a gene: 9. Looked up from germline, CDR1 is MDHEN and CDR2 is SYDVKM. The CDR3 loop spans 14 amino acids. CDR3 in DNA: TGTGCCAGCAGTTTCGCTAGCGGGAGGGAGGTTAGGTTCTTC. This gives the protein CASSFASGREVRFF.

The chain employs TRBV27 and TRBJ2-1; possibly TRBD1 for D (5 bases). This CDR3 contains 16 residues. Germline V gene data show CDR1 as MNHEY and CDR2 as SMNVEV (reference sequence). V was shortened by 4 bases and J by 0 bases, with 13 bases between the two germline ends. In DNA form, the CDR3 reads TGTGCCAGCAGTTCTCAACAGGTGAGCTCCTACAATGAGCAGTTCTTC. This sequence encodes CASSSQQVSSYNEQFF.

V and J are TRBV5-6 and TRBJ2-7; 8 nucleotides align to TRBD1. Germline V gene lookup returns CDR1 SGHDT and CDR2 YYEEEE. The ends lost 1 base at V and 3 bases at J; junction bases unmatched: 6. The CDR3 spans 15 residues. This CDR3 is CASSLPGQVGYEQYF. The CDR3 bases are TGTGCCAGCAGCTTGCCGGGACAGGTGGGCTACGAGCAGTACTTC.

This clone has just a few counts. CDR3 in DNA: TGTGCCAGCAGTCTCAGGGTGTCGGGAACTTCCTACGAGCAGTACTTC. This codes for CASSLRVSGTSYEQYF. V usage is TRBV27 and J usage is TRBJ2-7, with D perhaps TRBD1 or TRBD2 (5 bases each). CDR1 is MNHEY, CDR2 SMNVEV, per germline (reference sequence). CDR3 length: 16 residues. Trimming shortened V by 5 bases and J by 1 base, and 18 bases separated the two germline ends.

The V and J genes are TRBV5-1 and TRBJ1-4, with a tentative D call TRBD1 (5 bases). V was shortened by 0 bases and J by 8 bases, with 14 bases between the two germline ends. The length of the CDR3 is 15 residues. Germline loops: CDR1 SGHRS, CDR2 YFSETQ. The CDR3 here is CASSLGLGDREKLFF. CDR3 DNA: TGCGCCAGCAGCTTGGGACTCGGGGACCGGGAAAAACTGTTTTTT. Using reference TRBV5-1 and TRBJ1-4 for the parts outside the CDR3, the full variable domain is KAGVTQTPRYLIKTRGQQVTLSCSPISGHRSVSWYQQTPGQGLQFLFEYFSETQRNKGNFPGRFSGRQFSNSRSEMNVSTLELGDSALYLCASSLGLGDREKLFFGSGTQLSVL.

The CDR3 here is CASSQEVRGVEQYF. As DNA, the CDR3 is TGTGCCAGCAGCCAAGAGGTACGGGGCGTCGAGCAGTACTTC. The chain employs TRBV14 and TRBJ2-5; D is possibly TRBD1 or TRBD2 (5 bases each). The closer fit of TRBJ2-7 to the DNA end suggests the J call may be wrong. This CDR3 has 14 residues. CDR1 is SGHDN, CDR2 FVKESK, per germline.

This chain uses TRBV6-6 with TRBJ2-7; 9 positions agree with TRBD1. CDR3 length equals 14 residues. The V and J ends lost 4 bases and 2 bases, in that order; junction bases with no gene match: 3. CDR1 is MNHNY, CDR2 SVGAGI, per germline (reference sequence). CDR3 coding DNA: TGTGCCAGCAGTTGGGGGACAGGGCCCTACGAGCAGTACTTC. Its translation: CASSWGTGPYEQYF.

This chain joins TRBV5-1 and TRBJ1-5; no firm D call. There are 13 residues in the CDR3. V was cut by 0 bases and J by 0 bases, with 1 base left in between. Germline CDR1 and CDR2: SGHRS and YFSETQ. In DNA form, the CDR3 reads TGCGCCAGCAGCTTGGATAGCAATCAGCCCCAGCATTTT. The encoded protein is CASSLDSNQPQHF.

CDR3 protein: CASSPGGQRNEKLFF. CDR3 sequence (DNA): TGTGCCAGCTCACCGGGCGGGCAGCGTAATGAAAAACTGTTTTTT. The chain combines TRBV18 with TRBJ1-4; D gene ambiguous. This CDR3 contains 15 residues. The germline CDR1 and CDR2 sequences are KGHSH and LQKENI. The V gene lost 3 bases and the J gene lost 4 bases, with 12 bases spanning the gap. Using reference TRBV18 and TRBJ1-4 for the parts outside the CDR3, the full variable domain is NAGVMQNPRHLVRRRGQEARLRCSPMKGHSHVYWYRQLPEEGLKFMVYLQKENIIDESGMPKERFSAEFPKEGPSILRIQQVVRGDSAAYFCASSPGGQRNEKLFFGSGTQLSVL.

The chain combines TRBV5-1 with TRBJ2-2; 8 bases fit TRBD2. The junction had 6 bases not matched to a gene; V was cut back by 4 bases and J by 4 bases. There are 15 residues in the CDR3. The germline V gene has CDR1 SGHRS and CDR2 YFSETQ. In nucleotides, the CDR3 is TGCGCCAGCAGCACCTATAGCGGGACCACCGGGGAGCTGTTTTTT. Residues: CASSTYSGTTGELFF.

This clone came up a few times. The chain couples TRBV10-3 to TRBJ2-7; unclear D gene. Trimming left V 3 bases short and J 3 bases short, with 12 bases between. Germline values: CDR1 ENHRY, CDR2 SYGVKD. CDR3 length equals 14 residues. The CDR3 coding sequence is TGTGCCATCAGTGACATTGGCATGGGCTACGAGCAGTACTTC. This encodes CAISDIGMGYEQYF.

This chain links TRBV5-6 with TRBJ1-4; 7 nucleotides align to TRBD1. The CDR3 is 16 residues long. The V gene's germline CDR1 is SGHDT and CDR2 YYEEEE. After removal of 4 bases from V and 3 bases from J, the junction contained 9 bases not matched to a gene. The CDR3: CASSKVDGTANEKLFF. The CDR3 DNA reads TGTGCCAGCAGCAAGGTAGACGGGACAGCTAATGAAAAACTGTTTTTT.

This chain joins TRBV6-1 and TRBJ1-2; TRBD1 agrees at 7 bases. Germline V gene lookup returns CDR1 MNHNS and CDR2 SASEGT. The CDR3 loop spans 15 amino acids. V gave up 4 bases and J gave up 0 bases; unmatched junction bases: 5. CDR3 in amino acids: CASSVAGTANYGYTF. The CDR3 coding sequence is TGTGCCAGCAGTGTAGCTGGGACAGCTAACTATGGCTACACCTTC.

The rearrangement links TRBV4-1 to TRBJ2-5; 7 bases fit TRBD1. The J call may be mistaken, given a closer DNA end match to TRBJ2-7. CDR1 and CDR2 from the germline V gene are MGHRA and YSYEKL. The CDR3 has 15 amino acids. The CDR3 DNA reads TGCGCCAGCAGCCCCTTCCGAGGGACAGAGAACGAGCAGTACTTC. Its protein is CASSPFRGTENEQYF.

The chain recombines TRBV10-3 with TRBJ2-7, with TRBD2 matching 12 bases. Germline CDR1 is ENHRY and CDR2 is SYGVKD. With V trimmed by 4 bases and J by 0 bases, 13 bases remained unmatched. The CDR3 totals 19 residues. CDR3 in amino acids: CAISGGTSGRFTLSYEQYF. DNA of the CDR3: TGTGCCATCAGTGGGGGTACTAGCGGGAGGTTCACACTCTCCTACGAGCAGTACTTC.

DNA of the CDR3: TGCAGCGTTTCGTCCGACAGGACCTCTAACTATGGCTACACCTTC. Translation gives CSVSSDRTSNYGYTF. The chain employs TRBV29-1 and TRBJ1-2; weak D call: TRBD1 (6 bases). This CDR3 region has 15 residues. V was shortened by 5 bases and J by 0 bases, with 16 bases between the two germline ends. In germline, CDR1 is SQVTM, CDR2 ANQGSEA.

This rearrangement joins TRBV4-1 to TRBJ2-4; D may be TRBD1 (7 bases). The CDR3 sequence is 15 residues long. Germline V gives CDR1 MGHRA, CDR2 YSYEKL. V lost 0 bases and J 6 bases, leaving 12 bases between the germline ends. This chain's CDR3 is CASSQDRGVGNIQYF. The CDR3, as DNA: TGCGCCAGCAGCCAAGACAGGGGGGTAGGAAACATTCAGTACTTC.

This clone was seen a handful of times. CDR3 in amino acids: CATRALARGETQYF. The CDR3 region has the DNA TGTGCCACCCGGGCCCTAGCGAGGGGGGAGACCCAGTACTTC. The J gene is TRBJ2-5, the V gene TRBV2; possibly TRBD1 or TRBD2 for D (6 bases each). Trimming removed 10 bases at V and 5 bases at J, with 20 bases between. This CDR3 contains 14 residues. Per germline, CDR1 SNHLY and CDR2 FYNNEI.

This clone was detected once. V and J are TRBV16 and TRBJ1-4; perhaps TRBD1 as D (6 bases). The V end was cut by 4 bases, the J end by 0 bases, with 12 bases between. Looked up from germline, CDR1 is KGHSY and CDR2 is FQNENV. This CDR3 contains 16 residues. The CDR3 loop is CASSRRTVSTNEKLFF. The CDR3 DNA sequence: TGTGCCAGCAGCCGCCGGACAGTCTCAACTAATGAAAAACTGTTTTTT.